The 28 T cell receptor beta chains presented below share a single source sample, sequenced in a study. A single record per CDR3 protein comes from TCRdb applying MiXCR to the RT-PCR reads. Of about 700,000 distinct CDR3 sequences listed, approximately 15% are singletons. Sequencing was performed on memory CD4+ T cells from blood. These receptors were obtained from a female donor in good health, serving as a healthy control.

This clonotype has only a few counts. The chain joins TRBV20-1 to TRBJ2-5, with TRBD2 matching over 8 bases. The CDR3 has 12 amino acids. Germline V gene lookup returns CDR1 DFQATT and CDR2 SNEGSKA (reference sequence). V trimming: 6 bases; J trimming: 5 bases; junction bases outside the gene matches: 5. CDR3 DNA: TGCAGTGCCAACGGACTAGCTGAGACCCAGTACTTC. Translating gives CSANGLAETQYF.

This clonotype was seen ten or more times. The rearrangement joins TRBV20-1 to TRBJ1-2; 10 bases are a match to TRBD1. CDR3 length: 14 amino acids. The germline CDR1 and CDR2 sequences are DFQATT and SNEGSKA (reference sequence). V trimming: 6 bases; J trimming: 5 bases; junction bases outside the gene matches: 9. CDR3 bases: TGCAGTGCCGCCGAAGGACAGGGGGGTTATGGCTACACCTTC. It yields the protein CSAAEGQGGYGYTF.

This clonotype has ten or more counts. This rearrangement joins TRBV29-1 to TRBJ2-5; 7 nucleotides agree with TRBD2. The J segment lost 2 bases and the V segment lost 2 bases, leaving 2 bases of the junction unmatched. The CDR3 extends over 13 amino acids. Germline V gives CDR1 SQVTM, CDR2 ANQGSEA. CDR3 sequence reads: CSVEYGGQETQYF. The CDR3 DNA reads as TGCAGCGTTGAATACGGGGGGCAAGAGACCCAGTACTTC.

The sample holds one count of this clonotype. Relative to the germline gene, one junction end is altered; a read error may explain this. The chain joins TRBV27 to TRBJ1-1; D not certain. This CDR3 region has 8 residues. Per the germline V gene, CDR1 is MNHEY and CDR2 is SMNVEV (reference sequence). CDR3 in DNA: TGTGCCAGCAGTTTTGTTGGGTTT. It yields the protein CASSFVGF.

This chain uses TRBV20-1 with TRBJ1-4, with D maybe TRBD1 (5 bases). The CDR3 length is 13 residues. Trimming shortened V by 7 bases and J by 4 bases, and 13 bases separated the two germline ends. Germline V gene lookup returns CDR1 DFQATT and CDR2 SNEGSKA (reference sequence). As DNA, the CDR3 is TGCAGTGTCAGGGAGGTGCTTAATGAAAAACTGTTTTTT. It yields the protein CSVREVLNEKLFF.

The rearrangement joins TRBV15 to TRBJ2-5, with TRBD1 identical over 8 bases. Trimming cost V 5 bases and J 5 bases; bases outside gene matches: 4. Germline CDR1 reads LNHNV; CDR2 reads YYDKDF (reference sequence). This CDR3 comprises 13 residues. The CDR3 bases are TGTGCCACCAGCCAGGGGGCACGGGAGACCCAGTACTTC. Translation: CATSQGARETQYF.

A remark on this clonotype: The junction departs from germline at one end; a sequencing error may be responsible. This chain connects TRBV7-7 to TRBJ2-1; D is unresolved. Germline V CDR1 and CDR2: SSHAT, FNYEAQ (reference sequence). The CDR3 extends over 13 amino acids. The CDR3 here is CASSPNIATEQFF. DNA for the CDR3: TGTGCTAGCAGCCCCAACATTGCCACTGAGCAGTTCTTC. Drawing the rest from reference TRBV7-7 and TRBJ2-1, the complete variable domain is GAGVSQSPRYKVTKRGQDVTLRCDPISSHATLYWYQQALGQGPEFLTYFNYEAQPDKSGLPSDRFSAERPEGSISTLTIQRTEQRDSAMYRCASSPNIATEQFFGPGTRLTVL.

This clonotype was found a few times. The chain joins TRBV7-9 to TRBJ1-5; 10 nucleotides match TRBD1. CDR1 and CDR2 from the germline V gene are SEHNR and FQNEAQ (reference sequence). J lost 6 bases, V lost 5 bases, and 7 bases had no gene match. This CDR3 is built from 15 residues. The CDR3 region is CASSPPTGGSQPQHF. The DNA for the CDR3 is TGTGCCAGCAGCCCCCCGACAGGGGGCAGTCAGCCCCAGCATTTT.

There are many counts of this clonotype. The V and J genes are TRBV3-1 and TRBJ1-3; D remains unclear. The CDR3 runs to 16 residues. CDR1 is LGHDT and CDR2 is YNNKEL in the germline V gene (reference sequence). Trimming removed 0 bases at V and 2 bases at J, with 11 bases between. CDR3 in amino acids: CASSQEPGNAGNTIYF. CDR3 DNA sequence: TGTGCCAGCAGCCAAGAACCGGGGAATGCTGGAAACACCATATATTTT.

This clonotype showed up just a few times. The chain combines TRBV7-2 with TRBJ1-4; unclear D gene. This CDR3 contains 14 residues. Trimming cost V 0 bases and J 11 bases, with 13 bases left between them. The V gene's germline CDR1 is SGHTA and CDR2 FQGNSA. The CDR3 here is CASSLALEKDKLFF. CDR3 DNA sequence: TGTGCCAGCAGCTTAGCGCTCGAGAAAGACAAACTGTTTTTT.

In its sample, this clonotype was seen a few times. For the CDR3, the DNA is TGCAGTGCGGGCGGGACAGGGTGGACTGAAGCTTTCTTT. The encoded protein is CSAGGTGWTEAFF. The genes are TRBV20-1 and TRBJ1-1; 9 bases agree with TRBD1. The CDR3 has 13 residues. With V trimmed by 6 bases and J by 5 bases, 7 bases remained unmatched. From germline, CDR1 is DFQATT and CDR2 SNEGSKA (reference sequence).

Only a few counts were recorded for this clonotype. V and J are TRBV30 and TRBJ1-5; no clear D. The germline V gene encodes CDR1 GTSNPN and CDR2 SVGIG (reference sequence). The CDR3 consists of 13 residues. The V end was cut by 0 bases, the J end by 3 bases, with 6 bases between. The CDR3 bases are TGTGCCTGGAGTGTACAGATCAATCAGCCCCAGCATTTT. This gives the protein CAWSVQINQPQHF.

This clonotype was counted only a few times. This sequence joins TRBV7-2 and TRBJ1-2, with D perhaps matching TRBD1 (6 bases). CDR3 length equals 15 residues. V lost 5 bases, J lost 2 bases, and 15 bases lay in between. Germline V gene sequence: CDR1 SGHTA, CDR2 FQGNSA. Written as DNA, the CDR3 is TGTGCCAGCAGCCCCTGGGGGGCGGGAAACTATGGCTACACCTTC. This encodes CASSPWGAGNYGYTF.

This clonotype was counted only a few times. This rearrangement joins TRBV27 to TRBJ2-3; D is undetermined. V was cut by 5 bases and J by 2 bases, with 17 bases left in between. This CDR3 contains 16 residues. The V gene's germline CDR1 is MNHEY and CDR2 SMNVEV (reference sequence). The CDR3 bases are TGTGCCAGCAGTCCCTATGCGGTGGCTCCCACAGATACGCAGTATTTT. Encoded protein: CASSPYAVAPTDTQYF.

The chain carries TRBV20-1 and TRBJ1-1; D ambiguous. This CDR3 comprises 12 residues. In germline, CDR1 is DFQATT, CDR2 SNEGSKA (reference sequence). The germline V and J ends were trimmed by 5 bases and 0 bases, with 7 bases remaining between them. DNA for the CDR3: TGCAGTGCTTGGACGGTGAACACTGAAGCTTTCTTT. Translation gives CSAWTVNTEAFF.

The chain has TRBV20-1 and TRBJ2-3; 8 bases match TRBD1. The CDR3 length is 12 residues. Germline V gene sequence: CDR1 DFQATT, CDR2 SNEGSKA (reference sequence). Trimming cost V 5 bases and J 6 bases; bases outside gene matches: 4. CDR3 coding DNA: TGCAGTGCTGGACAGGGCTTTGATACGCAGTATTTT. Its translation is CSAGQGFDTQYF.

In this sample, this clonotype turned up a few times. This chain uses TRBV6-1 with TRBJ1-2, with 9 positions matching TRBD1. This CDR3 region has 15 residues. Germline V gene data show CDR1 as MNHNS and CDR2 as SASEGT. J was trimmed by 7 bases and V by 3 bases; bases with no gene match: 9. The CDR3 DNA reads as TGTGCCAGCAGTGACCAACCGGGACAGGGTGCTGGCTACACCTTC. Translated, it gives CASSDQPGQGAGYTF.

This clonotype was detected many times. The chain is built from TRBV7-3 and TRBJ2-5; 10 nucleotides agree with TRBD2. J lost 5 bases, V lost 10 bases, and 16 bases had no gene match. The germline CDR1 and CDR2 sequences are SGHTA and FQGTGA. This CDR3 has 16 amino acids. CDR3 sequence (DNA): TGTGCCACGAAGGCCCCACCGGGACTAGCGTGCGAGACCCAGTACTTC. Protein sequence: CATKAPPGLACETQYF.

As DNA, the CDR3 is TGTGCCAGCAGCTTTTCGACTAGCGGGAGTATATTGTATGAGCAGTTCTTC. This encodes CASSFSTSGSILYEQFF. J is TRBJ2-1 and V is TRBV11-2, with TRBD2 matching over 12 bases. This CDR3 is built from 17 residues. V lost 3 bases to trimming and J lost 8 bases; unmatched junction nucleotides: 11. CDR1 and CDR2 from the germline V gene are SGHAT and FQNNGV.

This clonotype was seen repeatedly, ten times or more. This chain links TRBV6-5 with TRBJ2-7; D is perhaps TRBD1 or TRBD2 (5 bases each). Trimming took off 0 bases at V and 3 bases at J, with 9 bases between the two ends. The germline CDR1 and CDR2 sequences are MNHEY and SVGAGI. The CDR3 totals 14 residues. The CDR3: CASSYSRGYYEQYF. The CDR3 bases are TGTGCCAGCAGTTACTCGAGGGGTTACTACGAGCAGTACTTC.

This clonotype has more than one count but fewer than ten. One end of the junction varies from germline; a read error may be responsible. CDR3 protein: CASSQSYGEWFF. In nucleotides, the CDR3 is TGTGCCAGCAGTCAAAGCTATGGGGAGTGGTTCTTC. The rearrangement uses TRBV7-2 and TRBJ2-7; possible D gene TRBD2, 5 bases. CDR1 is SGHTA and CDR2 is FQGNSA in the germline V gene. There are 12 residues in the CDR3.

This clonotype was seen repeatedly, ten times or more. The chain recombines TRBV20-1 with TRBJ2-7; 12 nucleotides align to TRBD2. The CDR3 covers 15 residues. Per the germline V gene, CDR1 is DFQATT and CDR2 is SNEGSKA (reference sequence). The V gene end was trimmed by 4 bases and the J gene end by 5 bases; junction bases not matched to a gene: 9. The CDR3 nucleotides read TGCAGTGCTAAAACAGGACTAGCGGGATCCCACGAGCAGTACTTC. It is translated as CSAKTGLAGSHEQYF.

In its sample, this clonotype was seen many times. The rearrangement uses TRBV7-2 and TRBJ1-6; D may be TRBD1 (6 bases). With 1 base removed from V and 7 bases from J, the gap between germline ends came to 8 bases. Looked up from germline, CDR1 is SGHTA and CDR2 is FQGNSA. The CDR3 is made up of 14 amino acids. CDR3 in DNA: TGTGCCAGCAGCTTAGGGGACACAAATTCACCCCTCCACTTT. Protein product: CASSLGDTNSPLHF.

Note on this clonotype: A much larger clone is a single base away; this may be a read error. The chain links TRBV6-5 to TRBJ2-5; no clear D. V was cut by 5 bases and J by 6 bases, with 13 bases left in between. Germline CDR1 MNHEY, CDR2 SVGAGI. This CDR3 has 13 amino acids. The CDR3 DNA follows: TGTGCCAGCAGTGACCAGTACGTGAAGACCCAGTACTTC. Its protein is CASSDQYVKTQYF.

This clonotype was observed a handful of times. Since the CDR3 does not end with the conserved phenylalanine or tryptophan, this likely comes from a read error. The chain combines TRBV20-1 with TRBJ2-7; D uncertain. V gave up 0 bases and J gave up 0 bases, with 15 bases separating them. Germline V gives CDR1 DFQATT, CDR2 SNEGSKA (reference sequence). This CDR3 spans 16 amino acids. The CDR3 protein is CSARDRRLRSSYEQYS. The DNA of the CDR3 is TGCAGTGCTAGAGATCGGCGGCTACGAAGCTCCTACGAGCAGTACTCC.

This chain connects TRBV5-1 to TRBJ2-5; 8 bases fit TRBD1. From germline, CDR1 is SGHRS and CDR2 YFSETQ. Trimming cost V 4 bases and J 4 bases; bases outside gene matches: 9. The CDR3 runs to 15 residues. The CDR3 nucleotides are TGCGCCAGCAGCCGGACCGGACAGGGAGGAGAGACCCAGTACTTC. Protein product: CASSRTGQGGETQYF. The full variable domain, rest sourced from reference TRBV5-1 and TRBJ2-5, is KAGVTQTPRYLIKTRGQQVTLSCSPISGHRSVSWYQQTPGQGLQFLFEYFSETQRNKGNFPGRFSGRQFSNSRSEMNVSTLELGDSALYLCASSRTGQGGETQYFGPGTRLLVL.

This chain uses TRBV12-5 with TRBJ1-2, with D maybe TRBD1 (6 bases). CDR1 and CDR2 (germline): LGHNT, FRNRAP. The CDR3 spans 14 residues. The V end was cut by 6 bases, the J end by 3 bases, with 14 bases between. The CDR3 is CASGPSGAYYGYTF. The DNA of the CDR3 is TGTGCTAGTGGCCCCTCGGGGGCGTACTATGGCTACACCTTC.

This clonotype was seen a handful of times. The J gene is TRBJ2-7, the V gene TRBV10-3; D possibly corresponds to TRBD2 (6 bases). Germline-derived CDR1 and CDR2 are ENHRY and SYGVKD. Trimming took 1 base from V and 2 from J, leaving 15 bases between them. The CDR3 is made up of 16 amino acids. CDR3: CAISELSGTFAYEQYF. The CDR3 DNA follows: TGTGCCATCAGTGAGTTATCCGGGACTTTCGCCTACGAGCAGTACTTC.